This passage covers 32 T cell receptor beta chains from one sample sequenced in a study of CD4+ T cells in melanoma. Using immunoSEQ multiplex PCR, the repertoire was profiled, and TCRdb retains in-frame clones only, with some absent. This table holds 15,000 to 20,000 clones, approximately 81% found once. Sequencing was done on a sample of cells from a culture (not recorded whether cultured in vitro). The source of these receptors is a human donor with melanoma.

In nucleotides, the CDR3 is TGCAGCGTTGGGAGGTCCGGGGGGATCCTCGACGAGCAGTACTTC. Its protein product is CSVGRSGGILDEQYF. This chain connects TRBV29-1 to TRBJ2-7, with 7 bases matching TRBD2. With V trimmed by 4 bases and J by 5 bases, 14 bases remained unmatched. The CDR3 covers 15 residues. From germline, CDR1 is SQVTM and CDR2 ANQGSEA.

The chain recombines TRBV5-1 with TRBJ2-7; tentatively, D is TRBD2 (6 bases). The V gene lost 1 base and the J gene lost 0 bases, with 14 bases spanning the gap. The CDR3 is made up of 16 amino acids. The germline gives CDR1 SGHRS, CDR2 YFSETQ. The CDR3 DNA reads TGCGCCAGCAGCTTGTTTGGCGGGGCGAGCTCCTACGAGCAGTACTTC. Translated, it gives CASSLFGGASSYEQYF.

This clone was recorded a few times. As DNA, the CDR3 is TGTGCCAGCGCCTCAACCAGGGCAGGGACGGATACGCAGTATTTT. It specifies CASASTRAGTDTQYF. This sequence joins TRBV11-2 and TRBJ2-3; D might be TRBD1 or TRBD2, each matching 5 bases. The CDR3 loop spans 15 amino acids. Trimming pared 8 bases from V and 6 bases from J, leaving 21 bases between. Germline V gives CDR1 SGHAT, CDR2 FQNNGV.

The CDR3 DNA sequence: TGCGCCAGCAGCTCCGCAGGGGGTTTCAACACTGAAGCTTTCTTT. Protein: CASSSAGGFNTEAFF. The chain combines TRBV5-1 with TRBJ1-1; 7 bases fit TRBD1. Looked up from germline, CDR1 is SGHRS and CDR2 is YFSETQ. J lost 2 bases, V lost 3 bases, and 7 bases had no gene match. The CDR3 loop spans 15 amino acids.

The V and J genes are TRBV2 and TRBJ2-3; 9 nucleotides agree with TRBD2. J gave up 3 bases and V 11 bases, and 12 bases lay outside the gene matches. The CDR3 is made up of 15 amino acids. CDR1 is SNHLY, CDR2 FYNNEI, per germline. CDR3 in DNA: TGTGCCTCCTCCCATCAGGGACTAGCAACAGATACGCAGTATTTT. It encodes CASSHQGLATDTQYF.

The chain employs TRBV5-1 and TRBJ2-1; no definite D call. V was shortened by 0 bases and J by 7 bases, with 14 bases between the two germline ends. CDR3 size: 15 residues. CDR1 and CDR2 (germline): SGHRS, YFSETQ. This CDR3 is CASSLGVSLGNEQFF. CDR3 DNA: TGCGCCAGCAGCTTGGGCGTAAGTCTTGGGAATGAGCAGTTCTTC.

V gene TRBV5-1 combines with J gene TRBJ2-2; D is ambiguous. Trimming cost V 0 bases and J 4 bases, with 7 bases left between them. CDR3 length equals 14 residues. Germline V lookup: CDR1 SGHRS, CDR2 YFSETQ. The CDR3 coding sequence is TGCGCCAGCAGCTTGGAGTCCGTCACCGGGGAGCTGTTTTTT. This sequence encodes CASSLESVTGELFF.

The rearrangement uses TRBV6-5 and TRBJ1-2; 8 bases align to TRBD1. Germline V gene lookup returns CDR1 MNHEY and CDR2 SVGAGI. CDR3 size: 14 residues. With V trimmed by 6 bases and J by 8 bases, 11 bases remained unmatched. In DNA form, the CDR3 reads TGTGCCAGCAGAGCCCGACAGGGGTTGGAAGGCTACACCTTC. As protein: CASRARQGLEGYTF.

V and J are TRBV6-1 and TRBJ1-5, with D possibly matching TRBD1 (5 bases). Deletions cut 3 bases from V and 9 bases from J, with 15 bases between. This CDR3 comprises 14 residues. The germline gives CDR1 MNHNS, CDR2 SASEGT. CDR3 sequence (DNA): TGTGCCAGCAGTGATCTTGGCAGGGTGGCGCCCCAGCATTTT. Its protein is CASSDLGRVAPQHF.

With regard to this clone: Mismatch with germline at one junction end may stem from a read error. The CDR3 nucleotides are TGTGCTAGCAGCTGGGATCTAGGTCAGCCCCAGCATTTT. It encodes CASSWDLGQPQHF. This chain links TRBV7-7 with TRBJ1-5; D call uncertain. CDR1 and CDR2 from the germline V gene are SSHAT and FNYEAQ (reference sequence). The CDR3 has 13 residues. Together with reference TRBV7-7 and TRBJ1-5, the CDR3 gives the full variable domain: GAGVSQSPRYKVTKRGQDVTLRCDPISSHATLYWYQQALGQGPEFLTYFNYEAQPDKSGLPSDRFSAERPEGSISTLTIQRTEQRDSAMYRCASSWDLGQPQHFGDGTRLSIL.

The chain joins TRBV19 to TRBJ2-5; TRBD1 matches at 9 bases. The CDR3 spans 16 residues. CDR1 and CDR2 (germline): LNHDA, SQIVND (reference sequence). Losses at the gene ends were 1 base for V and 5 bases for J; bases not matched to a gene: 8. CDR3: CASSIVTGGGLETQYF. In DNA form, the CDR3 reads TGTGCCAGTAGTATAGTAACAGGGGGCGGGTTGGAGACCCAGTACTTC.

The chain couples TRBV28 to TRBJ1-1; TRBD1 aligns across 11 bases. The junction had 12 bases not matched to a gene; V was cut back by 7 bases and J by 8 bases. Looked up from germline, CDR1 is MDHEN and CDR2 is SYDVKM. CDR3 size: 15 residues. Written as DNA, the CDR3 is TGTGCCAGCAACAGTCCCGGGACAGGGGGACGAGAAGCTTTCTTT. Protein: CASNSPGTGGREAFF. Full variable domain (outside the CDR3, taken from reference TRBV28 and TRBJ1-1): DVKVTQSSRYLVKRTGEKVFLECVQDMDHENMFWYRQDPGLGLRLIYFSYDVKMKEKGDIPEGYSVSREKKERFSLILESASTNQTSMYLCASNSPGTGGREAFFGQGTRLTVV.

V gene TRBV6-1 combines with J gene TRBJ1-1; D is undetermined. V lost 1 base, J lost 1 base, and 7 bases lay in between. Germline V gene data show CDR1 as MNHNS and CDR2 as SASEGT. The CDR3 is 14 residues long. This CDR3 reads CASSEGGRNTEAFF. CDR3 bases: TGTGCCAGCAGTGAAGGCGGTAGGAACACTGAAGCTTTCTTT.

The rearrangement joins TRBV6-1 to TRBJ1-1; D uncertain. CDR1 and CDR2 (germline): MNHNS, SASEGT. V was cut by 4 bases and J by 3 bases, with 18 bases left in between. This CDR3 spans 16 amino acids. CDR3: CASSGVRGPVDTEAFF. In nucleotides, the CDR3 is TGTGCCAGCAGTGGGGTACGGGGTCCGGTGGACACTGAAGCTTTCTTT.

The V gene is TRBV30, the J gene TRBJ2-7, with 10 bases that match TRBD1. The CDR3 runs to 13 residues. After removal of 7 bases from V and 6 bases from J, the junction contained 9 bases not matched to a gene. The germline V gene encodes CDR1 GTSNPN and CDR2 SVGIG (reference sequence). CDR3 sequence: CAYVRDRGVEQYF. CDR3 bases: TGTGCCTACGTCAGGGACAGGGGCGTCGAGCAGTACTTC.

J is TRBJ1-2 and V is TRBV7-9, with unresolved D. CDR1 SEHNR and CDR2 FQNEAQ come from the germline V gene (reference sequence). Trimming took 6 bases from V and 4 from J, leaving 12 bases between them. The CDR3 has 13 amino acids. CDR3 sequence (DNA): TGTGCCAGCAGGCCGTCCGGGTCCTATGGCTACACCTTC. Amino acids: CASRPSGSYGYTF.

This clone was seen a handful of times. The chain combines TRBV19 with TRBJ1-3; D unclear. Germline CDR1 is LNHDA and CDR2 is SQIVND (reference sequence). Trimming removed 3 bases at V and 4 bases at J, with 16 bases between. The CDR3 consists of 16 residues. CDR3 sequence: CASSILTSTLGNTIYF. The CDR3 region has the DNA TGTGCCAGTAGTATCCTGACTTCCACGTTGGGAAACACCATATATTTT.

This clone appeared a single time. The chain is built from TRBV7-6 and TRBJ2-7; either TRBD1 or TRBD2 may fit D (5 bases each). Germline assignment: CDR1 SGHVS and CDR2 FNYEAQ. The V gene lost 1 base and the J gene lost 6 bases, with 10 bases spanning the gap. The CDR3 sequence is 13 residues long. CDR3 loop: CASSLVGVSEQYF. The CDR3 DNA is TGTGCCAGCAGCTTAGTGGGGGTTTCCGAGCAGTACTTC.

The chain is built from TRBV19 and TRBJ2-6; D is ambiguous. The germline gives CDR1 LNHDA, CDR2 SQIVND (reference sequence). Trimming removed 2 bases at V and 2 bases at J, with 10 bases between. The CDR3 covers 16 residues. The CDR3 DNA reads as TGTGCCAGTAGTATATCTACACTCCCTGGGGCCAACGTCCTGACTTTC. Its translation: CASSISTLPGANVLTF.

This clone was found once. This rearrangement joins TRBV5-5 to TRBJ1-2, with D tentatively TRBD1 (6 bases). The CDR3 contains 16 residues. From germline, CDR1 is SGHKS and CDR2 YYEKEE (reference sequence). Trimming took off 0 bases at V and 3 bases at J, with 15 bases between the two ends. In DNA form, the CDR3 reads TGTGCCAGCAGCTTGGCCCCTAACAGGGAGGACTATGGCTACACCTTC. This gives the protein CASSLAPNREDYGYTF. The entire variable domain, with the rest obtained from reference TRBV5-5 and TRBJ1-2, is as follows: DAGVTQSPTHLIKTRGQQVTLRCSPISGHKSVSWYQQVLGQGPQFIFQYYEKEERGRGNFPDRFSARQFPNYSSELNVNALLLGDSALYLCASSLAPNREDYGYTFGSGTRLTVV.

This chain links TRBV5-1 with TRBJ2-3; D may be TRBD1 or TRBD2 (5 bases each). Germline assignment: CDR1 SGHRS and CDR2 YFSETQ. The V gene lost 8 bases and the J gene lost 1 base, with 17 bases spanning the gap. This CDR3 spans 15 amino acids. In DNA, the CDR3 is TGCGCCAGTAGCCTGGACGGGGCCCGCACAGATACGCAGTATTTT. Its protein is CASSLDGARTDTQYF.

V and J are TRBV4-1 and TRBJ1-1; D gene unclear. Germline V CDR1 and CDR2: MGHRA, YSYEKL. V was trimmed by 6 bases and J by 1 base, leaving 18 bases between them. The CDR3 is made up of 16 amino acids. CDR3 loop: CASSGVGFIKNTEAFF. CDR3 nucleotide sequence: TGCGCCAGCAGTGGGGTGGGCTTCATAAAGAACACTGAAGCTTTCTTT.

The chain joins TRBV19 to TRBJ2-1, with TRBD2 matching over 10 bases. The CDR3 spans 16 residues. Germline V gene data show CDR1 as LNHDA and CDR2 as SQIVND (reference sequence). V lost 3 bases and J lost 10; bases outside the gene matches: 12. CDR3 sequence: CASSIGGSQAGGEQFF. CDR3 DNA: TGTGCCAGTAGTATTGGGGGGTCTCAAGCGGGGGGGGAGCAGTTCTTC.

This clone has just a few counts. The V and J genes are TRBV7-3 and TRBJ2-5; D is perhaps TRBD2 (5 bases). Germline CDR1 SGHTA, CDR2 FQGTGA. The V and J ends lost 1 base and 4 bases respectively, with 10 bases between them. The CDR3 is made up of 14 amino acids. CDR3 DNA sequence: TGTGCCAGCAGCTTAAATTCGGCGGGAGAGACCCAGTACTTC. Translation: CASSLNSAGETQYF.

The chain is built from TRBV11-2 and TRBJ2-2; D unclear. V lost 5 bases and J 4 bases, leaving 11 bases between the germline ends. The CDR3 spans 14 residues. CDR1 and CDR2 from the germline V gene are SGHAT and FQNNGV. CDR3 region: CASSERAVTGELFF. Here the CDR3 DNA reads TGTGCCAGCAGCGAACGGGCCGTCACCGGGGAGCTGTTTTTT.

Here the CDR3 reads CASSLNGGGSTDTQYF. DNA for the CDR3: TGCGCCAGCAGCTTAAACGGGGGGGGGAGCACAGATACGCAGTATTTT. The genes are TRBV5-1 and TRBJ2-3; 8 positions agree with TRBD2. CDR3 length equals 16 residues. Germline V gene sequence: CDR1 SGHRS, CDR2 YFSETQ. V was pared by 2 bases and J by 0 bases, with 5 bases of the junction left unmatched.

Of note for this clone: One junction end does not reproduce the germline sequence, and a read error may be involved. The genes are TRBV12-5 and TRBJ2-3; a weak D match, TRBD2 (6 bases). Germline CDR1 LGHNT, CDR2 FRNRAP. The CDR3 covers 15 residues. The CDR3: CANGLGGSGTDTQYF. The DNA for the CDR3 is TGTGCTAATGGTTTGGGGGGATCCGGCACAGATACGCAGTATTTT.

The V gene is TRBV7-9, the J gene TRBJ2-6, with D uncertain. Trimming shortened V by 10 bases and J by 0 bases, and 10 bases separated the two germline ends. The CDR3 extends over 14 amino acids. Germline V gives CDR1 SEHNR, CDR2 FQNEAQ (reference sequence). Written as DNA, the CDR3 is TGTGCCACCCAAGGGTCCTCTGGGGCCAACGTCCTGACTTTC. It specifies CATQGSSGANVLTF.

In this sample, this clone turned up a few times. The chain links TRBV11-2 to TRBJ1-1; D might be TRBD1 (5 bases). V dropped 3 bases and J dropped 3 bases, with 11 bases sitting between them. There are 14 residues in the CDR3. Germline V CDR1 and CDR2: SGHAT, FQNNGV. The chain's CDR3 is CASSLAGRDTEAFF. The CDR3 DNA is TGTGCCAGCAGCTTGGCAGGGCGGGACACTGAAGCTTTCTTT.

The gene calls are TRBV4-1 and TRBJ1-2, with 7 bases aligning to TRBD1. Germline V gene sequence: CDR1 MGHRA, CDR2 YSYEKL. The CDR3 runs to 14 residues. V was pared by 2 bases and J by 3 bases, with 3 bases of the junction left unmatched. For the CDR3, the DNA is TGCGCCAGCAGCCAAACAGGGGCGGACTATGGCTACACCTTC. This translates into CASSQTGADYGYTF.

The chain uses TRBV6-6 and TRBJ1-4; D perhaps matches TRBD1 (6 bases). Germline V CDR1 and CDR2: MNHNY, SVGAGI (reference sequence). This CDR3 comprises 14 residues. V gave up 4 bases and J gave up 7 bases, with 13 bases separating them. DNA of the CDR3: TGTGCCAGCAGTTGGACAGAACGGGGTGAAAAACTGTTTTTT. This translates into CASSWTERGEKLFF.

This clone has just a few counts. This rearrangement joins TRBV5-4 to TRBJ1-1, with D perhaps TRBD1 (6 bases). The CDR3 runs 15 residues. CDR1 is SGHNT, CDR2 YYREEE, per germline (reference sequence). Between the trimmed V and J ends, which lost 0 bases and 4 bases, there was a span of 13 bases. CDR3 sequence reads: CASSLGDRLGTEAFF. DNA of the CDR3: TGTGCCAGCAGCTTGGGAGACAGGCTAGGCACTGAAGCTTTCTTT. Together with reference TRBV5-4 and TRBJ1-1, the CDR3 gives the full variable domain: ETGVTQSPTHLIKTRGQQVTLRCSSQSGHNTVSWYQQALGQGPQFIFQYYREEENGRGNFPPRFSGLQFPNYSSELNVNALELDDSALYLCASSLGDRLGTEAFFGQGTRLTVV.